The 2 T cell receptor beta chains in this list originate from one sample, sequenced in a study of blood T cells in healthy people across ages. Through a sample-barcoded 5' primer and a J-beta primer mix, a second PCR was run for roughly 6 to 12 cycles. MiXCR was run by TCRdb on the 5' RACE reads, yielding one entry per CDR3 protein. This table has 1.5 million to 2 million distinct CDR3 sequences, roughly 30% appearing once. Sample: blood. These TCRs come from a woman in her twenties or thirties in good health.

V is TRBV5-1 and J is TRBJ1-2, with a possible D match to TRBD1 (5 bases). Trimming took off 4 bases at V and 8 bases at J, with 15 bases between the two ends. The CDR3 runs to 13 residues. CDR1 and CDR2 (germline): SGHRS, YFSETQ. CDR3 in DNA: TGCGCCAGCAGCCATCAGGGTCGTGAGGGCTACACCTTC. Its translation is CASSHQGREGYTF.

This rearrangement joins TRBV4-2 to TRBJ2-1, with no clear D. V gave up 7 bases and J gave up 2 bases, with 6 bases separating them. CDR3 size: 12 residues. CDR1 is LGHNA, CDR2 YNFKEQ, per germline. The CDR3 DNA reads TGTGCCAGCATACCCACCTACAATGAGCAGTTCTTC. Protein: CASIPTYNEQFF.